Here is one T cell receptor (beta chain) with its context. The sample originates from a study of blood T cell repertoires in COVID-19. Original processing notes: Counts of nucleated cells, estimated from reference gene primer amplification, were obtained. This table comes from immunoSEQ multiplex PCR, and its TCRdb copy is limited to in-frame clones, with some not included. Clone size and the V and J calls come from that table; the DNA yielded D and trimming. The sample includes 470,000 or so clones, 75% to 90% of them seen just once. The V segment lost 3 bases and the J segment 3 bases; nucleotides outside the gene matches: 6. Germline V gene lookup returns CDR1 MGHRA and CDR2 YSYEKL. The CDR3 is made up of 16 amino acids.

The clonotype originates from a woman younger than 45 with acute or convalescent COVID-19. Sequenced input: peripheral blood. The gene calls are TRBV4-1 and TRBJ2-2; 8 bases agree with TRBD1. The CDR3 loop reads CASSHLDREDTGELFF. For the CDR3, the DNA is TGCGCCAGCAGCCACCTGGACAGGGAAGACACCGGGGAGCTGTTTTTT.